This TCR beta chain was recorded in a study of T cell clusters in autoimmune cytopenias. Study background: A median of about 49,000 TRB reads per sample yielded a median approximately 2,200 distinct clonotypes. Findings and limits, study-wide: The T cell clusters came from computational analysis alone and lack functional validation. The cluster-lack signature was not seen for secondary cytopenia versus chronic lymphocytic leukemia.

One tube held mixed TRB-A and TRB-B primer pools for touch-down PCR. TCRdb re-called the multiplex PCR reads and shows each CDR3 protein once, DNA omitted. The sample holds 7,000 to 10,000 distinct CDR3 sequences. Each sample's input was roughly 230 ng genomic DNA, about 38,000 genome equivalents. CDR3 length: 15 residues. Per the germline V gene, CDR1 is MNHEY and CDR2 is SVGAGI. As concerns this clonotype: Its antigen is not identified.

V usage is TRBV6-5 and J usage is TRBJ1-5; TCRdb indicates TRBD1, and absent DNA this call remains unverified. Sequencing was performed on peripheral blood. The clonotype was recovered from a human donor with an autoimmune cytopenia or autoimmune hepatitis (not recorded which). CDR3 protein: CASSSQGAGGIGQHF.